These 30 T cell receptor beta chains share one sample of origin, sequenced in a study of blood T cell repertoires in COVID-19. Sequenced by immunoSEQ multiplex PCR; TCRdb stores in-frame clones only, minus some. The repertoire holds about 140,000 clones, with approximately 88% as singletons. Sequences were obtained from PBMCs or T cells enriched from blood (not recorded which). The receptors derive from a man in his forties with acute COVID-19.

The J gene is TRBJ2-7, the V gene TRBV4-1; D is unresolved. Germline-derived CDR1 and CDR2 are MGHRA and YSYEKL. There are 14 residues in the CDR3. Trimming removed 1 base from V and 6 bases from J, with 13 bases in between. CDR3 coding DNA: TGCGCCAGCAGCCAAGGTCCGGGTCAGCCCGAGCAGTACTTC. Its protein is CASSQGPGQPEQYF.

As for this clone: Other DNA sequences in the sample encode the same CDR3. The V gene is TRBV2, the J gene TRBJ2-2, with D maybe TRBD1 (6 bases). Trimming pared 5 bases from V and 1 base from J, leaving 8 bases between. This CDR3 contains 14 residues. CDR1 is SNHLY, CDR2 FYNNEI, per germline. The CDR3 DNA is TGTGCCAGCAGTCCGGACAGGAACACCGGGGAGCTGTTTTTT. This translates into CASSPDRNTGELFF.

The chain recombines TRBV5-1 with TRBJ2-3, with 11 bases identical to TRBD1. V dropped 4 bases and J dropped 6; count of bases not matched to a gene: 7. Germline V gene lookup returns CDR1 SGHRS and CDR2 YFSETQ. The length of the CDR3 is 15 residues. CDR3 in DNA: TGCGCCAGCAGCCCGGGACAGGGGGTTGGGGATACGCAGTATTTT. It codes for CASSPGQGVGDTQYF. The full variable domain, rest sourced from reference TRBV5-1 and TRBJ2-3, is KAGVTQTPRYLIKTRGQQVTLSCSPISGHRSVSWYQQTPGQGLQFLFEYFSETQRNKGNFPGRFSGRQFSNSRSEMNVSTLELGDSALYLCASSPGQGVGDTQYFGPGTRLTVL.

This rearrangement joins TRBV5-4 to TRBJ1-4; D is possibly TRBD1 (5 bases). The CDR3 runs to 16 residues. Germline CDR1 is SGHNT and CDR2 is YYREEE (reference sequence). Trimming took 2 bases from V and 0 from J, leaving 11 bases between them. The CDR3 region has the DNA TGTGCCAGCAGCTTCACAGGAGACGCAACTAATGAAAAACTGTTTTTT. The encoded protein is CASSFTGDATNEKLFF.

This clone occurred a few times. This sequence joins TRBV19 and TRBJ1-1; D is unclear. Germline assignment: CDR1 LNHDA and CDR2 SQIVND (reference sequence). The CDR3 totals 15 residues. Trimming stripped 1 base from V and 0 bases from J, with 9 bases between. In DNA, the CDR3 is TGTGCCAGTAGTATAGGTGCGGAGATGAACACTGAAGCTTTCTTT. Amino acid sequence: CASSIGAEMNTEAFF.

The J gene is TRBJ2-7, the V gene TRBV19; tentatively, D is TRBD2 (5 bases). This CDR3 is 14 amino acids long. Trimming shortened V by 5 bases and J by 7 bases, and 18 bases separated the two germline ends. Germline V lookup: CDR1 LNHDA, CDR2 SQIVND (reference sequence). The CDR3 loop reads CASSEGRKGVEQYF. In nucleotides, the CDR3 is TGTGCCAGTAGTGAGGGTAGGAAGGGTGTGGAGCAGTACTTC.

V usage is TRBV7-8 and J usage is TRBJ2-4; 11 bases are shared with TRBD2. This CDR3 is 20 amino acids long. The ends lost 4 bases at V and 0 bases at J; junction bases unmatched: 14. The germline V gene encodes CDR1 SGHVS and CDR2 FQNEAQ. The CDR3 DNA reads TGTGCCAGCAGCTACCTGGGACTAGCGGTGGTAGACCGAGCCAAAAACATTCAGTACTTC. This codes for CASSYLGLAVVDRAKNIQYF.

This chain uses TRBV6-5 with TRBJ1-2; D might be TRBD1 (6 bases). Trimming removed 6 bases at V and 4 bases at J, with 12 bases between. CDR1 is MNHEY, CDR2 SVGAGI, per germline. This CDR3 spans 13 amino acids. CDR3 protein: CASRATGTYGYTF. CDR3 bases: TGTGCCAGCAGAGCTACAGGGACCTATGGCTACACCTTC.

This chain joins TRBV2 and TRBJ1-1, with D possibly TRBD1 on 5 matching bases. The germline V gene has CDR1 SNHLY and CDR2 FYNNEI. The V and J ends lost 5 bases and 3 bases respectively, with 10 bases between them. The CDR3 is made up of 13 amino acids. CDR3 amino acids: CASSLQGYTEAFF. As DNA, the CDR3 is TGTGCCAGCAGTCTTCAGGGATACACTGAAGCTTTCTTT.

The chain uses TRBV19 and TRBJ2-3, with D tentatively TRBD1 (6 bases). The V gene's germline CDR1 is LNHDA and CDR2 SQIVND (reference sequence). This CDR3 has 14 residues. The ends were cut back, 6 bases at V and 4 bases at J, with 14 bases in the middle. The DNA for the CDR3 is TGTGCCAGTAGCTACAGGGCCCGGGCAGATACGCAGTATTTT. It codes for CASSYRARADTQYF.

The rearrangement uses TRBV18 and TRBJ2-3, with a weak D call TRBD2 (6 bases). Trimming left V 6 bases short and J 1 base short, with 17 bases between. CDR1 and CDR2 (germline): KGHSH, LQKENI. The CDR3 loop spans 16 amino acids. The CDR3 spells CASSSMGGSRTDTQYF. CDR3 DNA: TGTGCCAGCTCTTCGATGGGGGGATCGCGCACAGATACGCAGTATTTT.

The DNA of the CDR3 is TGTGCCAGCAGCATGACTAGCGGACCCTACAATGAGCAGTTCTTC. Translation: CASSMTSGPYNEQFF. V and J are TRBV7-2 and TRBJ2-1; 9 bases are shared with TRBD2. The ends lost 5 bases at V and 2 bases at J; junction bases unmatched: 4. The germline V gene has CDR1 SGHTA and CDR2 FQGNSA. This CDR3 is built from 15 residues.

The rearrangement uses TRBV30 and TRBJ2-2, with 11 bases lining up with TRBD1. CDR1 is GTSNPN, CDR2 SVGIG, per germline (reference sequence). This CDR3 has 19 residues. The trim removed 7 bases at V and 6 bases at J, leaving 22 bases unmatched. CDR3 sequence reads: CASGSRGQGVLGIPGELFF. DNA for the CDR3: TGTGCCTCGGGATCCCGGGGACAGGGGGTACTCGGAATCCCCGGGGAGCTGTTTTTT.

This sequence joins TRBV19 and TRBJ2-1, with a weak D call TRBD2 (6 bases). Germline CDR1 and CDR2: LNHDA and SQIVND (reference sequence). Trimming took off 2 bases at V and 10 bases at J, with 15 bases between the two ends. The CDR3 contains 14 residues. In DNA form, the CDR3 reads TGTGCCAGTAGTATAACCGGGAGCTATGGGGAGCAGTTCTTC. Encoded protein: CASSITGSYGEQFF.

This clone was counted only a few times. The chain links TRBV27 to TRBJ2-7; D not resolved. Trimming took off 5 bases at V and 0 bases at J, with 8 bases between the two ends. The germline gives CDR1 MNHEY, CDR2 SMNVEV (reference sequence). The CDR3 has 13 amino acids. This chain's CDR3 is CASSPLPSYEQYF. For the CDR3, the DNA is TGTGCCAGCAGTCCCCTCCCCTCCTACGAGCAGTACTTC.

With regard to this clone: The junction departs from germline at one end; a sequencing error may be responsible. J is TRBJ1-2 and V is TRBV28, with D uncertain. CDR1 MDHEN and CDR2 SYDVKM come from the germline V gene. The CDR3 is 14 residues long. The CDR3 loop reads CATDGGQTANKREF. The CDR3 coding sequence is TGTGCCACCGATGGTGGGCAGACCGCAAATAAGAGGGAATTC.

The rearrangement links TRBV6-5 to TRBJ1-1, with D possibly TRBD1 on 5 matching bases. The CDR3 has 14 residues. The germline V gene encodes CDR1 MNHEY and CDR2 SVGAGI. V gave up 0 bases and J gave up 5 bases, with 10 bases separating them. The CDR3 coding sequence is TGTGCCAGCAGTTACTCGCCGTCAGGGACTGAAGCTTTCTTT. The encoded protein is CASSYSPSGTEAFF.

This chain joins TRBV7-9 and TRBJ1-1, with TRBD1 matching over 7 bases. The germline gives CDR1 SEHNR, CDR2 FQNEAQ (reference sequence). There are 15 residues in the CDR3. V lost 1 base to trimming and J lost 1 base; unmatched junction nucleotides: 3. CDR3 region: CASSLGRDRNTEAFF. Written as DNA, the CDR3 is TGTGCCAGCAGCTTAGGCCGGGACAGGAACACTGAAGCTTTCTTT.

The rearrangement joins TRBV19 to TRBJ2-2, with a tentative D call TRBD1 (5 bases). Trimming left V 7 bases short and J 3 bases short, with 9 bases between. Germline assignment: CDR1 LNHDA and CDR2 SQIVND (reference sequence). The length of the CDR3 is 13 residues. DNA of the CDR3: TGTGCCAGTAAGGGGCTTTACACCGGGGAGCTGTTTTTT. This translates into CASKGLYTGELFF.

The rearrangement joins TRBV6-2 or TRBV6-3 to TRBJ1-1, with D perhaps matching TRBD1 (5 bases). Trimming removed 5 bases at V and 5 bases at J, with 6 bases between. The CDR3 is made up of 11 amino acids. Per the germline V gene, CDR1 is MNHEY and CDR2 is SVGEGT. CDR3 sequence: CASSQGTEAFF. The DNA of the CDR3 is TGTGCCAGCAGTCAGGGTACTGAAGCTTTCTTT.

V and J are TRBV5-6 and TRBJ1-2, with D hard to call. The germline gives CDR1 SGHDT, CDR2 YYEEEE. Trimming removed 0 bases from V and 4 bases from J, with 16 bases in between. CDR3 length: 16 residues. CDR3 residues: CASSLVWQIIVYGYTF. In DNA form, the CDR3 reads TGTGCCAGCAGCTTGGTTTGGCAAATTATCGTCTATGGCTACACCTTC.

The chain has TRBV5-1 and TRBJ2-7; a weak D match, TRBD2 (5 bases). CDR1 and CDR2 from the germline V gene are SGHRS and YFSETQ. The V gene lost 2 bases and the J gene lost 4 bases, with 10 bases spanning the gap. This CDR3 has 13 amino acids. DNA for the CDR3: TGCGCCAGCAGCTTCATCGAGGGTTACGAGCAGTACTTC. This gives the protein CASSFIEGYEQYF. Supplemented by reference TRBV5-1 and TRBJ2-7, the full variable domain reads KAGVTQTPRYLIKTRGQQVTLSCSPISGHRSVSWYQQTPGQGLQFLFEYFSETQRNKGNFPGRFSGRQFSNSRSEMNVSTLELGDSALYLCASSFIEGYEQYFGPGTRLTVT.

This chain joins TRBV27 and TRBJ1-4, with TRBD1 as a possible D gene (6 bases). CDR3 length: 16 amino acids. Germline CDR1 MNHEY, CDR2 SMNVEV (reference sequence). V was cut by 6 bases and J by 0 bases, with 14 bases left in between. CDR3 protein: CASRYTGLATNEKLFF. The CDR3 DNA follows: TGTGCCAGCAGATACACAGGGCTCGCAACTAATGAAAAACTGTTTTTT.

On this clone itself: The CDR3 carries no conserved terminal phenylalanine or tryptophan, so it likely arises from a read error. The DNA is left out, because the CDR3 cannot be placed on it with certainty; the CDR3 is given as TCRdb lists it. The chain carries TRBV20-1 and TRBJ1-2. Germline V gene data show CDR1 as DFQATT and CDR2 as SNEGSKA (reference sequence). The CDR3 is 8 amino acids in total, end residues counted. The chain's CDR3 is CSARPGGL.

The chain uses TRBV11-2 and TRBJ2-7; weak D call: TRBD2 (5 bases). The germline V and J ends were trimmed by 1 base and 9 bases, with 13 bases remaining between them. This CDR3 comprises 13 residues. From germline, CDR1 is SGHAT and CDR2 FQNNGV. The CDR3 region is CASSLGRSGGQYF. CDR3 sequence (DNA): TGTGCCAGCAGCTTAGGGAGGTCAGGCGGGCAGTACTTC. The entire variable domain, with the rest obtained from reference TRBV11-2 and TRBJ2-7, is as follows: EAGVAQSPRYKIIEKRQSVAFWCNPISGHATLYWYQQILGQGPKLLIQFQNNGVVDDSQLPKDRFSAERLKGVDSTLKIQPAKLEDSAVYLCASSLGRSGGQYFGPGTRLTVT.

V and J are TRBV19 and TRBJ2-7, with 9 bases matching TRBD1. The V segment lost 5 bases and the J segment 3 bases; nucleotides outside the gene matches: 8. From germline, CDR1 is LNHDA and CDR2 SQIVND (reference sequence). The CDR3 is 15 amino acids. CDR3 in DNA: TGTGCCAGTAGTGCCCGGGACAGGGACCTCTACGAGCAGTACTTC. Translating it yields CASSARDRDLYEQYF.

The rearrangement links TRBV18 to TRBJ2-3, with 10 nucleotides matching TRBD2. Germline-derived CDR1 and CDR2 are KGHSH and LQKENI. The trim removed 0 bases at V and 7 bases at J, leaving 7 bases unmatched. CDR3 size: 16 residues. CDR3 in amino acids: CASSPPSGGGTNTQYF. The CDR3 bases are TGTGCCAGCTCACCACCCAGCGGGGGGGGCACGAATACGCAGTATTTT.

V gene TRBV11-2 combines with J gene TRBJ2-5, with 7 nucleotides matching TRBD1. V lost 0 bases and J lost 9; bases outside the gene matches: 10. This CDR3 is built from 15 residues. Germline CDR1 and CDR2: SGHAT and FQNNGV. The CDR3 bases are TGTGCCAGCAGCTTAGATGGGGACAGCTTATGGGCCCAGTACTTC. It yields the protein CASSLDGDSLWAQYF.

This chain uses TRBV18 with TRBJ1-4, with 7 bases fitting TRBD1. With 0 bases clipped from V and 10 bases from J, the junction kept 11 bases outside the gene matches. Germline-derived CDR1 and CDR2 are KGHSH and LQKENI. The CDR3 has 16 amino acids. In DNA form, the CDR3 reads TGTGCCAGCTCACCACCTAGACAGGGTTCACGGAGAAAACTGTTTTTT. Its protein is CASSPPRQGSRRKLFF. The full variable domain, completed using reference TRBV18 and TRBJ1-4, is NAGVMQNPRHLVRRRGQEARLRCSPMKGHSHVYWYRQLPEEGLKFMVYLQKENIIDESGMPKERFSAEFPKEGPSILRIQQVVRGDSAAYFCASSPPRQGSRRKLFFGSGTQLSVL.

CDR3 in amino acids: CASSLWTGTDTQYF. The CDR3 DNA sequence: TGTGCCAGCAGCCTCTGGACAGGCACAGATACGCAGTATTTT. This chain links TRBV7-2 with TRBJ2-3, with a tentative D call TRBD1 (6 bases). Germline values: CDR1 SGHTA, CDR2 FQGNSA. The CDR3 consists of 14 residues. With 5 bases removed from V and 1 base from J, the gap between germline ends came to 10 bases.